This T cell receptor beta chain appears in the sequencing data of a study of T cells in localized non-small cell lung cancer. The assay was immunoSEQ multiplex PCR, and TCRdb's table has in-frame clones only and misses some. The table records 45,000 to 50,000 clones, 86% of them present only once. Study-level points and caveats: Adjacent uninvolved lung tissue had the highest T cell clonality, exceeding tumor.

V was pared by 3 bases and J by 5 bases, with 9 bases of the junction left unmatched. Germline V gene lookup returns CDR1 KGHSH and CDR2 LQKENI. This CDR3 is built from 16 residues. About this clone: Its antigen remains unknown.

The rearrangement uses TRBV18 and TRBJ1-1, with 10 bases that match TRBD1. The clonotype comes from a man aged 40 to 70 with stage II lung adenocarcinoma. The sample was PBMCs, taken before any cancer treatment. The CDR3 bases are TGTGCCAGCTCACCGTTGCGACAGGGGGCGCGTACTGAAGCTTTCTTT. This sequence encodes CASSPLRQGARTEAFF.